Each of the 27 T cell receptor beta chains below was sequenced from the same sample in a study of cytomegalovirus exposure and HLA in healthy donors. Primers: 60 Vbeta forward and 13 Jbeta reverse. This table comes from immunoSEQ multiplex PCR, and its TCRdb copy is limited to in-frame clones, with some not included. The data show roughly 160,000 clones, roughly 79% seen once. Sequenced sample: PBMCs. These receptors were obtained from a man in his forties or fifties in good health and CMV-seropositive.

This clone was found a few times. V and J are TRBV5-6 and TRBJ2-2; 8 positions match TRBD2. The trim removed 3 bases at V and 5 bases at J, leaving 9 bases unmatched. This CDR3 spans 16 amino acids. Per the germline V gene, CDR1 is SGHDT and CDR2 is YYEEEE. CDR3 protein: CASSWVPSGSTGELFF. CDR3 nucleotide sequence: TGTGCCAGCAGCTGGGTGCCTAGCGGGTCGACCGGGGAGCTGTTTTTT.

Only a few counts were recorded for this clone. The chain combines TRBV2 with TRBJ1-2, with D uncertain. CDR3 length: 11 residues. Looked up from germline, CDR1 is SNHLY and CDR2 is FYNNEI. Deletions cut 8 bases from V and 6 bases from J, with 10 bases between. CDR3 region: CASGRSHGYTF. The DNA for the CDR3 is TGTGCCAGCGGCAGGTCCCATGGCTACACCTTC.

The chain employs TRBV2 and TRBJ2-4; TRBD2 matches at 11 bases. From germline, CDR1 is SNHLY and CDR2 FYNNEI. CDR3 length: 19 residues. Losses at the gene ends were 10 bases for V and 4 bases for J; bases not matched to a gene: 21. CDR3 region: CATKRSPGGLAGGKNIQYF. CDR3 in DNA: TGTGCCACCAAGAGGTCACCCGGCGGCCTAGCGGGGGGAAAAAACATTCAGTACTTC. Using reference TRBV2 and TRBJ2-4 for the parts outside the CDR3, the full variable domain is EPEVTQTPSHQVTQMGQEVILRCVPISNHLYFYWYRQILGQKVEFLVSFYNNEISEKSEIFDDQFSVERPDGSNFTLKIRSTKLEDSAMYFCATKRSPGGLAGGKNIQYFGAGTRLSVL.

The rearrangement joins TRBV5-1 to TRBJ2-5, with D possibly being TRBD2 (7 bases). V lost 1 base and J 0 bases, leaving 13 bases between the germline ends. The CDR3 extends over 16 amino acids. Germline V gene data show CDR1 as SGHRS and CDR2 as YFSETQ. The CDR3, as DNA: TGCGCCAGCAGCTTGCCGCGGGGGCCGAACCAAGAGACCCAGTACTTC. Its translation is CASSLPRGPNQETQYF.

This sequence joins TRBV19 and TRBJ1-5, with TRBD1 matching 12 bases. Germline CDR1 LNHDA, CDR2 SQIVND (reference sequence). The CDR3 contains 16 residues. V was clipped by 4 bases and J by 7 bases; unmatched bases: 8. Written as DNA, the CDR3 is TGTGCCAGTAGTACAACCGGGACAGGGGGCGGCCAGCCCCAGCATTTT. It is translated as CASSTTGTGGGQPQHF.

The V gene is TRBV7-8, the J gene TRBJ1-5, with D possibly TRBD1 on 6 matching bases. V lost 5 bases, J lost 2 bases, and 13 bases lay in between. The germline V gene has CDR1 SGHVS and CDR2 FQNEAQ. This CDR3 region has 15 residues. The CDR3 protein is CASSKSTGGNQPQHF. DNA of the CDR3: TGTGCCAGCAGCAAATCGACAGGCGGCAATCAGCCCCAGCATTTT.

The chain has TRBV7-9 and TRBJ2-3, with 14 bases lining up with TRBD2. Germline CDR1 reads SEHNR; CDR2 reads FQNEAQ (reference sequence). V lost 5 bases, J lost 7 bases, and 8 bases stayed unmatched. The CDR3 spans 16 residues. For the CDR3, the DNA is TGTGCCAGCAGCGGAGTGACTAGCGGGGGGGCTCATACGCAGTATTTT. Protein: CASSGVTSGGAHTQYF. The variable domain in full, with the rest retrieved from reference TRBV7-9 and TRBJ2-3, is DTGVSQNPRHKITKRGQNVTFRCDPISEHNRLYWYRQTLGQGPEFLTYFQNEAQLEKSRLLSDRFSAERPKGSFSTLEIQRTEQGDSAMYLCASSGVTSGGAHTQYFGPGTRLTVL.

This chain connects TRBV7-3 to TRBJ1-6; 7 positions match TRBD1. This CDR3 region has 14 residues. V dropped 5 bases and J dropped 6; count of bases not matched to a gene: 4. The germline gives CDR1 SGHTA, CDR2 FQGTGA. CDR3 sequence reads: CASSVQGSNSPLHF. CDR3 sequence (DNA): TGTGCCAGCAGCGTACAGGGGAGTAATTCACCCCTCCACTTT.

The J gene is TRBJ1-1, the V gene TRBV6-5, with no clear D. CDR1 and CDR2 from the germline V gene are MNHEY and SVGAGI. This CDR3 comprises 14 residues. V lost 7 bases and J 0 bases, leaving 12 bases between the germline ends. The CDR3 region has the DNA TGTGCCAGCAAAGAAGGAGGGCTGAACACTGAAGCTTTCTTT. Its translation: CASKEGGLNTEAFF.

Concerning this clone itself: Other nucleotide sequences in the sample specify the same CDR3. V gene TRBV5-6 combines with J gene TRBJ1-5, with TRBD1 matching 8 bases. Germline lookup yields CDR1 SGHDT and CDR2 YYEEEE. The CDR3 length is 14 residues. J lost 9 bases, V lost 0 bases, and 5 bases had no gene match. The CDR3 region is CASSLGTGITPQHF. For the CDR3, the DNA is TGTGCCAGCAGCTTGGGGACAGGGATCACGCCCCAGCATTTT.

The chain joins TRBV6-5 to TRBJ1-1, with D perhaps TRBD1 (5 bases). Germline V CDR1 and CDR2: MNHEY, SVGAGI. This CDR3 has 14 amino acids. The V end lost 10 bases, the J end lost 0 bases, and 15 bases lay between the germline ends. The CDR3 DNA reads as TGTGCCACCTCCTTCGGAGGGGTGAACACTGAAGCTTTCTTT. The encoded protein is CATSFGGVNTEAFF.

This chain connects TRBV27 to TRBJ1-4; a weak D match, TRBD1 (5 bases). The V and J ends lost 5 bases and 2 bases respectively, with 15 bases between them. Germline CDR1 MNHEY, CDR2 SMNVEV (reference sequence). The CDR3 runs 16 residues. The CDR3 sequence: CASSAGNVITNEKLFF. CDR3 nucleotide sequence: TGTGCCAGCAGTGCAGGGAATGTAATCACTAATGAAAAACTGTTTTTT.

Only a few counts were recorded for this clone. The CDR3 protein is CASNRDRGYEQYV. DNA of the CDR3: TGTGCCAGCAATCGAGACAGGGGTTACGAGCAGTACGTC. V usage is TRBV7-9 and J usage is TRBJ2-7; 8 positions agree with TRBD1. The germline CDR1 and CDR2 sequences are SEHNR and FQNEAQ (reference sequence). With V trimmed by 7 bases and J by 4 bases, 6 bases remained unmatched. CDR3 size: 13 residues.

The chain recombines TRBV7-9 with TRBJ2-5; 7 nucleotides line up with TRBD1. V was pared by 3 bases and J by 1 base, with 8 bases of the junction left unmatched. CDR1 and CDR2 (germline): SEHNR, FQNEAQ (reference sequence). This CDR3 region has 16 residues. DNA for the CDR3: TGTGCCAGCAGCTTTTTGCCGGGACAGCTCCAAGAGACCCAGTACTTC. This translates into CASSFLPGQLQETQYF.

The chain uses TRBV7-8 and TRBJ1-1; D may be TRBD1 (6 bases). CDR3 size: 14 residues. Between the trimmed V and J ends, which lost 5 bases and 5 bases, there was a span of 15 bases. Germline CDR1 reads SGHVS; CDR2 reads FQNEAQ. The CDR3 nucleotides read TGTGCCAGCAGCACTCAGGGGCGCGGTACTGAAGCTTTCTTT. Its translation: CASSTQGRGTEAFF.

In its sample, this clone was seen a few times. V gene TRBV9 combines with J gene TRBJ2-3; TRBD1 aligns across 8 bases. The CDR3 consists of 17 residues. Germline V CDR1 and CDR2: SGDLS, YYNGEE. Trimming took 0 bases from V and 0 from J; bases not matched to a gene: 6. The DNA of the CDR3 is TGTGCCAGCAGCGTAGAGGGCCAGGGGGCTAGCACAGATACGCAGTATTTT. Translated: CASSVEGQGASTDTQYF.

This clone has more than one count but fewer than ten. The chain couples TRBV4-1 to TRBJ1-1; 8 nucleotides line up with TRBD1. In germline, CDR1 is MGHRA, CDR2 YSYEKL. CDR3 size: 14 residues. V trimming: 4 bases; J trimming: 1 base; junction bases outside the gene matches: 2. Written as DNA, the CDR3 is TGCGCCAGCAGCCGAGGGACAGGGAACACTGAAGCTTTCTTT. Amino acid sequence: CASSRGTGNTEAFF.

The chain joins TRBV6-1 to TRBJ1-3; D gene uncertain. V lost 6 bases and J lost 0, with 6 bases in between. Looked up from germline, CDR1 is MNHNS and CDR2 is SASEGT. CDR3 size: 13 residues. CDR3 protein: CASRQSSGNTIYF. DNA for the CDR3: TGTGCCAGCAGACAGAGCTCTGGAAACACCATATATTTT.

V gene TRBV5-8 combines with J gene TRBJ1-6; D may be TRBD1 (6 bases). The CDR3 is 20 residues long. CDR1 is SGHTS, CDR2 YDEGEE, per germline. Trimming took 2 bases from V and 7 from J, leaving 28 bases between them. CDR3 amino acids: CASSLTIGEISLRGNSPLHF. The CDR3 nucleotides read TGTGCCAGCAGCTTAACGATTGGCGAAATAAGTTTAAGGGGGAATTCACCCCTCCACTTT.

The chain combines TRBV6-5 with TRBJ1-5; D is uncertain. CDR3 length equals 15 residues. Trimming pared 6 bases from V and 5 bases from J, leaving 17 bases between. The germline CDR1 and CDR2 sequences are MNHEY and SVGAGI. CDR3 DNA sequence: TGTGCCAGCAGCACTACGGCGGGCGGGTATCAGCCCCAGCATTTT. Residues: CASSTTAGGYQPQHF.

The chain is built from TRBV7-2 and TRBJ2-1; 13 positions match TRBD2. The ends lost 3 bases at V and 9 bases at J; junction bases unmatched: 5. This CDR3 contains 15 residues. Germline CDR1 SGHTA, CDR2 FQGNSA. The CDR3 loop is CASSFALAGGSEQFF. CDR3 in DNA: TGTGCCAGCAGCTTCGCACTAGCGGGGGGGTCTGAGCAGTTCTTC.

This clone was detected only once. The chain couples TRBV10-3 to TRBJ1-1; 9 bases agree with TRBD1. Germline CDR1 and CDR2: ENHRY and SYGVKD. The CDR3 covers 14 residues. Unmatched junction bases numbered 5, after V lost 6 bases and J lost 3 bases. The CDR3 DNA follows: TGTGCCATCAGCCCCAGGACAGGGGACACTGAAGCTTTCTTT. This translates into CAISPRTGDTEAFF.

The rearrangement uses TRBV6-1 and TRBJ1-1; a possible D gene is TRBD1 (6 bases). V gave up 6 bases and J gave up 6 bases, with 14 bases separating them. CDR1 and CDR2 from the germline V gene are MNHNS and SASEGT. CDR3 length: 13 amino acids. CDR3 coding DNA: TGTGCCAGCAGGGACAGCGACGACTCTGAAGCTTTCTTT. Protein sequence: CASRDSDDSEAFF.

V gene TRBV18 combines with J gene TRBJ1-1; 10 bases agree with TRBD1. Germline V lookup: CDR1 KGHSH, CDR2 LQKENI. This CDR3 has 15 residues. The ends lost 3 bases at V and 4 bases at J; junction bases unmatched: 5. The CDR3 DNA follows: TGTGCCAGCTCACCTTCCCGGGACAGGGGCACTGAAGCTTTCTTT. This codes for CASSPSRDRGTEAFF.

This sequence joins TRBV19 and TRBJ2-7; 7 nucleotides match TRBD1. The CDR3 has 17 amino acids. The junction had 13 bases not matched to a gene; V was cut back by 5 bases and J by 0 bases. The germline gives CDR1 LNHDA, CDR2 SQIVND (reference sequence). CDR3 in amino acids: CASSSGQLLGSSYEQYF. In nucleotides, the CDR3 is TGTGCCAGTAGTTCGGGACAGCTGCTGGGTAGCTCCTACGAGCAGTACTTC.

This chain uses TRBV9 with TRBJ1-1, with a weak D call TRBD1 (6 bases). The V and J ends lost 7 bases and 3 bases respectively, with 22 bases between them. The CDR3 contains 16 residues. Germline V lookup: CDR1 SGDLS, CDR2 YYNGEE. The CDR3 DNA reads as TGTGCCAGCGGCCCGGACAGTCTACAAAGAGACACTGAAGCTTTCTTT. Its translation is CASGPDSLQRDTEAFF.

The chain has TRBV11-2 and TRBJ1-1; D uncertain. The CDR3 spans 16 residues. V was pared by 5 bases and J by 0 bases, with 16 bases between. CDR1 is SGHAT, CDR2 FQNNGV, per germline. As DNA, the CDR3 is TGTGCCAGCAGCCTGGGCGGGGTCCGGGTGAACACTGAAGCTTTCTTT. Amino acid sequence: CASSLGGVRVNTEAFF.